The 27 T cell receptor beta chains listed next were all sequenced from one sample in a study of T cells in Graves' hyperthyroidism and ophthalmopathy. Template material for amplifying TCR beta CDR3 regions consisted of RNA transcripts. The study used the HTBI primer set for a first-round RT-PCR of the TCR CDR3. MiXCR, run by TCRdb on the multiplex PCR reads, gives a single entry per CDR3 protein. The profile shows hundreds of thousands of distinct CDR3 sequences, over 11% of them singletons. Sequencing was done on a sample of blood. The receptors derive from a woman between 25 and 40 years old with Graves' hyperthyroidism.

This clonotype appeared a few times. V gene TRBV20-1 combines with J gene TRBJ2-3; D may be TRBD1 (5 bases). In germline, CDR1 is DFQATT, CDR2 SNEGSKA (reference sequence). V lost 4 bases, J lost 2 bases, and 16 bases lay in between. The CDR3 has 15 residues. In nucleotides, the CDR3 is TGCAGTGCTATCCCCCGTGACAGCTACACAGATACGCAGTATTTT. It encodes CSAIPRDSYTDTQYF.

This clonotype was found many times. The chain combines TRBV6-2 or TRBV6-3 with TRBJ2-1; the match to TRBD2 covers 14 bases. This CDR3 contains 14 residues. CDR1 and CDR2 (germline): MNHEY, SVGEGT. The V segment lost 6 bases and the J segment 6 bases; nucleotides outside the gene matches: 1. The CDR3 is CASRGTSGSNEQFF. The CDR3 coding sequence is TGTGCCAGCAGGGGGACTAGCGGGAGCAATGAGCAGTTCTTC.

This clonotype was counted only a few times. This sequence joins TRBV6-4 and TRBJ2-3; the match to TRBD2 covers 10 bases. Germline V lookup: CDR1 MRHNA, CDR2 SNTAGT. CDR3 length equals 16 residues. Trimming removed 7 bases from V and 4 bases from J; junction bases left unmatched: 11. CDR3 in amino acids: CASTPLAGGPADTQYF. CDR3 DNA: TGTGCCAGCACCCCTTTAGCGGGAGGCCCCGCAGATACGCAGTATTTT.

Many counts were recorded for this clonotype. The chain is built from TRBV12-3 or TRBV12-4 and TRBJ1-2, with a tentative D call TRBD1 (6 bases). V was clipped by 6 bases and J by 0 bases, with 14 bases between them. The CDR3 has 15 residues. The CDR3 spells CASRPQGRANYGYTF. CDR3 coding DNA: TGTGCCAGCAGGCCACAGGGTCGGGCTAACTATGGCTACACCTTC.

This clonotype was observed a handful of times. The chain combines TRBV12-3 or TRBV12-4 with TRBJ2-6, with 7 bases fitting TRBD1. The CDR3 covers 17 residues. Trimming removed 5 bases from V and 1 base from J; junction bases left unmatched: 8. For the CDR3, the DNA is TGTGCCAGCAGTCCCCGGGACAGAATATCTGGGGCCAACGTCCTGACTTTC. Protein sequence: CASSPRDRISGANVLTF.

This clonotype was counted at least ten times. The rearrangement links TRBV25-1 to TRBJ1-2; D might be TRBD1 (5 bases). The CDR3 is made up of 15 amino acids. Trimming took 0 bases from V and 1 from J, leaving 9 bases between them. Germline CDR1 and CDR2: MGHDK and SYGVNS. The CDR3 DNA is TGTGCCAGCAGTGAATACGGGACGGGTAACTATGGCTACACCTTC. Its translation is CASSEYGTGNYGYTF.

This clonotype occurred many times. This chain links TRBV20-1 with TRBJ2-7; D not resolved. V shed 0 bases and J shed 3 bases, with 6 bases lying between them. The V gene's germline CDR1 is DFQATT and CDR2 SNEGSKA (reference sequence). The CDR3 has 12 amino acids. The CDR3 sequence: CSARDKFYEQYF. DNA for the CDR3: TGCAGTGCTAGAGACAAATTCTACGAGCAGTACTTC.

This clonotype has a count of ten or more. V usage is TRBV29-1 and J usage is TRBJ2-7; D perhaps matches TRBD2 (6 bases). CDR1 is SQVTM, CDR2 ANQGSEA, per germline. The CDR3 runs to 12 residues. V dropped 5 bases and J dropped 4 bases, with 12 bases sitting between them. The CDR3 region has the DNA TGCAGCGTTTGGGCTAGCGTTTACGAGCAGTACTTC. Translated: CSVWASVYEQYF.

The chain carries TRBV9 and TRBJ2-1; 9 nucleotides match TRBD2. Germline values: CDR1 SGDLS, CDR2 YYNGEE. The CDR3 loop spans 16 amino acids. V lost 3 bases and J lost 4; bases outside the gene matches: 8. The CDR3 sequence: CASSASGLARYNEQFF. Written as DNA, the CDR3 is TGTGCCAGCAGCGCCTCAGGACTAGCGAGGTACAATGAGCAGTTCTTC.

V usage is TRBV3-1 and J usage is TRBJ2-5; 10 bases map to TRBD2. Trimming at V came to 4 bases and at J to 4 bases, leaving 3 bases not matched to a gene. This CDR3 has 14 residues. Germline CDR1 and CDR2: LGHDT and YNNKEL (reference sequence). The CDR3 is CASSPRLAGETQYF. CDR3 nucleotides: TGTGCCAGCAGCCCCCGACTAGCGGGAGAGACCCAGTACTTC.

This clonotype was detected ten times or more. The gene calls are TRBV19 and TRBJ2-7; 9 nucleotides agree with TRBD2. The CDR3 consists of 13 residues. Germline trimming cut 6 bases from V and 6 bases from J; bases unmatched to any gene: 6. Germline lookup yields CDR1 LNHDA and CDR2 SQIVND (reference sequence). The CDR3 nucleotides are TGTGCCAGTAGCCTAGCGGGATTCCGCGAGCAGTACTTC. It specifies CASSLAGFREQYF.

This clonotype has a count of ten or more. The CDR3 sequence is CASKEGLNPYEQYF. CDR3 nucleotides: TGTGCCAGCAAGGAGGGTCTAAACCCCTACGAGCAGTACTTC. This rearrangement joins TRBV6-1 to TRBJ2-7; the D gene is possibly TRBD2 (6 bases). This CDR3 is 14 amino acids long. Germline CDR1 and CDR2: MNHNS and SASEGT. The V gene lost 7 bases and the J gene lost 2 bases, with 15 bases spanning the gap.

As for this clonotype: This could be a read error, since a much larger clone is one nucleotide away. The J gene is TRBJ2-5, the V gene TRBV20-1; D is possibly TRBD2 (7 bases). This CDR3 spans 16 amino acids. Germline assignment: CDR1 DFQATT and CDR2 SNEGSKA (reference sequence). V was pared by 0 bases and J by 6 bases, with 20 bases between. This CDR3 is CSARDWGGPVKKTQYF. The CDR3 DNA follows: TGCAGTGCTAGAGATTGGGGGGGCCCCGTTAAAAAGACCCAGTACTTC.

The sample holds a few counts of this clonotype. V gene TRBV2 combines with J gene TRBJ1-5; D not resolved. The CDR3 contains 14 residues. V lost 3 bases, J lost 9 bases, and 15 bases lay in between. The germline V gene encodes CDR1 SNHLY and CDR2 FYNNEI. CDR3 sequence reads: CASSDEPTGVPQHF. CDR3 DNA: TGTGCCAGCAGTGATGAACCCACTGGGGTGCCCCAGCATTTT.

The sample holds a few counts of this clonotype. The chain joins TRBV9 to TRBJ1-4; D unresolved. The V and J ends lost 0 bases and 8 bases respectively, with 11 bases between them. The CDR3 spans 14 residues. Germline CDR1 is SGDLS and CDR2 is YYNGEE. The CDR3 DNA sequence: TGTGCCAGCAGCGTAGGATTCCCGGGGGAAAAACTGTTTTTT. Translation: CASSVGFPGEKLFF.

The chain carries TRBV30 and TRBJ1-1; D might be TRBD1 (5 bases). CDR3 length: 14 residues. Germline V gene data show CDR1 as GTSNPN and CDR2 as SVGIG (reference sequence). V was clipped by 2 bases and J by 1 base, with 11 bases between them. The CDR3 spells CAWSSTVKNTEAFF. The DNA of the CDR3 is TGTGCCTGGAGTTCGACAGTAAAGAACACTGAAGCTTTCTTT.

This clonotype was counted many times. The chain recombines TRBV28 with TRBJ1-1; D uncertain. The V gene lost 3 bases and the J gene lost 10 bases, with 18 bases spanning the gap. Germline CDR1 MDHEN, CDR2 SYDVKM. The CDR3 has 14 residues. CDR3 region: CASSLDGWAERAFF. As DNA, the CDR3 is TGTGCCAGCAGTTTGGATGGTTGGGCGGAAAGAGCTTTCTTT.

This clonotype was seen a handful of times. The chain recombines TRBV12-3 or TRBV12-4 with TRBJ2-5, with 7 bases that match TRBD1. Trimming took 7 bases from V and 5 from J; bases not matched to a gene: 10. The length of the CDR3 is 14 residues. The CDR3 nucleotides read TGTGCCAGCAACGCCGGGACAGCTCCGGAGACCCAGTACTTC. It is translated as CASNAGTAPETQYF.

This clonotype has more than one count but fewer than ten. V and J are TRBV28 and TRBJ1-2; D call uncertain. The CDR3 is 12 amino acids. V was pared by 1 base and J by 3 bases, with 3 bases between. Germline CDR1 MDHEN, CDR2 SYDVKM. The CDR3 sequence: CASSLLYYGYTF. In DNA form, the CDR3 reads TGTGCCAGCAGTTTATTGTACTATGGCTACACCTTC.

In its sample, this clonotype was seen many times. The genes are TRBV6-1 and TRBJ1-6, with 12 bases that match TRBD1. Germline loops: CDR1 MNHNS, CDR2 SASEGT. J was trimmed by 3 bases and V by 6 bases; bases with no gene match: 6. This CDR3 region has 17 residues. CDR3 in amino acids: CASSLGTGGFYNSPLHF. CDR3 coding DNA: TGTGCCAGCAGCCTCGGGACAGGGGGCTTCTATAATTCACCCCTCCACTTT.

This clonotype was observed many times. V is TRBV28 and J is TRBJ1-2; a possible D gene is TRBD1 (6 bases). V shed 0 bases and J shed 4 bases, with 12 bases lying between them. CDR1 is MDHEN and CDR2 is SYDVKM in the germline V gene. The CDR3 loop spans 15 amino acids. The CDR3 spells CASSLWPGHIYGYTF. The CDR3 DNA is TGTGCCAGCAGTTTATGGCCGGGACACATCTATGGCTACACCTTC.

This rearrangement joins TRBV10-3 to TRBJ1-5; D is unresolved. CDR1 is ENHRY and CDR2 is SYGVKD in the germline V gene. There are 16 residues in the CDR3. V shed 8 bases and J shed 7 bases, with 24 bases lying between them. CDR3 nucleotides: TGTGCCATCTCCTCAGATTTAGACCTGGGAGGACAGCCCCAGCATTTT. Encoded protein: CAISSDLDLGGQPQHF.

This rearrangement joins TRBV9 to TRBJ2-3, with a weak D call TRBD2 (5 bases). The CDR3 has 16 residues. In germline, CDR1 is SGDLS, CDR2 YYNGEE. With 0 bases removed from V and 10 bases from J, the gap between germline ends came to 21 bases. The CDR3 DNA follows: TGTGCCAGCAGCGTAGGAGGAGAGACTACCCTACGATCGCAGTATTTT. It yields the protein CASSVGGETTLRSQYF.

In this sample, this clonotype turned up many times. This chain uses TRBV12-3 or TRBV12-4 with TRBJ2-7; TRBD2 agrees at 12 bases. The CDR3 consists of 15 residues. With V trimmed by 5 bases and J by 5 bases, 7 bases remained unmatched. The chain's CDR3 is CASSPTSGRSNEQYF. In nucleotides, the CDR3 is TGTGCCAGCAGTCCGACTAGCGGGAGATCGAACGAGCAGTACTTC.

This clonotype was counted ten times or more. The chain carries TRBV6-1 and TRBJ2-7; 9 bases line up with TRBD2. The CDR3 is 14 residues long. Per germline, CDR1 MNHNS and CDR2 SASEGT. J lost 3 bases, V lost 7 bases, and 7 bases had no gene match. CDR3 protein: CASNPRLADYEQYF. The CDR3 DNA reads TGTGCCAGCAATCCTAGACTAGCGGACTACGAGCAGTACTTC.

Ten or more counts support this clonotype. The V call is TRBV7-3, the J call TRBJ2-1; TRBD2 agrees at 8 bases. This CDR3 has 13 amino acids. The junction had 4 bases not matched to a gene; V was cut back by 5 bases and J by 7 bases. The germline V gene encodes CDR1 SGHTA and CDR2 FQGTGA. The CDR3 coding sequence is TGTGCCAGCAGCGTAGCGGGATCGAATGAGCAGTTCTTC. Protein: CASSVAGSNEQFF. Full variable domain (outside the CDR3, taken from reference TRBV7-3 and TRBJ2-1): GAGVSQTPSNKVTEKGKYVELRCDPISGHTALYWYRQSLGQGPEFLIYFQGTGAADDSGLPNDRFFAVRPEGSVSTLKIQRTERGDSAVYLCASSVAGSNEQFFGPGTRLTVL.

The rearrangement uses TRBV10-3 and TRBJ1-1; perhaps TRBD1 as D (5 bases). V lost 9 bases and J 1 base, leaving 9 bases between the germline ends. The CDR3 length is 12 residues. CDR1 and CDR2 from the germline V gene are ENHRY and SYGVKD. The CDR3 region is CAMGPTNTEAFF. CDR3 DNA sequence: TGTGCCATGGGACCGACGAACACTGAAGCTTTCTTT.